The 25 T cell receptor beta chains below come from one sample, sequenced in a study of shared clonotypes between healthy human individuals. Assay used: immunoSEQ multiplex PCR; TCRdb lists only in-frame clones, some missing. This repertoire shows millions of clones, 85% to 95% found once; its top ten account for roughly 0.13%. The specimen sequenced was naive CD4+ T cells sorted from blood. Indicated subset: CD45RA+ positively selected. The receptors were gathered from a man aged 18 to 29 in good health.

The V gene is TRBV6-6, the J gene TRBJ2-1, with D possibly being TRBD1 or TRBD2 (5 bases each). Trimming removed 6 bases from V and 8 bases from J, with 20 bases in between. Looked up from germline, CDR1 is MNHNY and CDR2 is SVGAGI (reference sequence). The CDR3 extends over 15 amino acids. CDR3 in amino acids: CASSLPGPGRDEQFF. The CDR3 bases are TGTGCCAGCAGCTTACCGGGACCCGGTCGGGATGAGCAGTTCTTC.

With respect to this clone: The same CDR3 also results from other DNA sequences found in this sample. This sequence joins TRBV5-4 and TRBJ2-7; TRBD2 agrees at 11 bases. CDR3 length: 15 residues. Looked up from germline, CDR1 is SGHNT and CDR2 is YYREEE (reference sequence). The V gene end was trimmed by 2 bases and the J gene end by 1 base; junction bases not matched to a gene: 2. In nucleotides, the CDR3 is TGTGCCAGCAGCTTAGGGACTAGCGGATCCTACGAGCAGTACTTC. This encodes CASSLGTSGSYEQYF. The entire variable domain, with the rest obtained from reference TRBV5-4 and TRBJ2-7, is as follows: ETGVTQSPTHLIKTRGQQVTLRCSSQSGHNTVSWYQQALGQGPQFIFQYYREEENGRGNFPPRFSGLQFPNYSSELNVNALELDDSALYLCASSLGTSGSYEQYFGPGTRLTVT.

The V call is TRBV7-2, the J call TRBJ2-2, with 10 bases that match TRBD2. Germline V gene lookup returns CDR1 SGHTA and CDR2 FQGNSA. Trimming cost V 5 bases and J 5 bases; bases outside gene matches: 14. The CDR3 consists of 18 residues. CDR3 amino acids: CASSLDGLADIRTGELFF. CDR3 sequence (DNA): TGTGCCAGCAGCCTCGACGGACTAGCGGATATAAGGACCGGGGAGCTGTTTTTT.

The rearrangement uses TRBV28 and TRBJ1-1; 8 positions match TRBD1. The CDR3 is 14 residues long. V lost 5 bases and J lost 8; bases outside the gene matches: 10. Germline CDR1 is MDHEN and CDR2 is SYDVKM. CDR3 sequence: CASSQTRTGWEAFF. The CDR3 DNA follows: TGTGCCAGCAGTCAAACACGGACAGGGTGGGAAGCTTTCTTT. The complete variable domain, with remaining parts taken from reference TRBV28 and TRBJ1-1, reads DVKVTQSSRYLVKRTGEKVFLECVQDMDHENMFWYRQDPGLGLRLIYFSYDVKMKEKGDIPEGYSVSREKKERFSLILESASTNQTSMYLCASSQTRTGWEAFFGQGTRLTVV.

CDR3 amino acids: CAWSVGTGGYGYTF. CDR3 DNA sequence: TGTGCCTGGAGTGTCGGGACAGGGGGCTATGGCTACACCTTC. This chain connects TRBV30 to TRBJ1-2, with 11 bases matching TRBD1. Per the germline V gene, CDR1 is GTSNPN and CDR2 is SVGIG (reference sequence). Germline trimming cut 0 bases from V and 4 bases from J; bases unmatched to any gene: 1. This CDR3 spans 14 amino acids.

The rearrangement uses TRBV19 and TRBJ1-2; 9 bases agree with TRBD1. Germline values: CDR1 LNHDA, CDR2 SQIVND (reference sequence). With V trimmed by 6 bases and J by 2 bases, 4 bases remained unmatched. The CDR3 extends over 14 amino acids. The CDR3 DNA is TGTGCCAGTAGAAGGACAGGGGACAACTATGGCTACACCTTC. Its translation: CASRRTGDNYGYTF. Complete variable domain (other parts from reference TRBV19 and TRBJ1-2): DGGITQSPKYLFRKEGQNVTLSCEQNLNHDAMYWYRQDPGQGLRLIYYSQIVNDFQKGDIAEGYSVSREKKESFPLTVTSAQKNPTAFYLCASRRTGDNYGYTFGSGTRLTVV.

The chain has TRBV4-2 and TRBJ2-2; 7 nucleotides match TRBD2. The V and J ends lost 0 bases and 1 base, in that order; junction bases with no gene match: 8. CDR1 is LGHNA, CDR2 YNFKEQ, per germline. The CDR3 spans 18 residues. CDR3 coding DNA: TGTGCCAGCAGCCAAGATATGGGAGGGGCTGGGAACACCGGGGAGCTGTTTTTT. Protein: CASSQDMGGAGNTGELFF.

As concerns this clone: The same CDR3 can be traced to other DNA sequences in this sample. The chain combines TRBV15 with TRBJ1-3; TRBD1 might be the D (5 bases). Looked up from germline, CDR1 is LNHNV and CDR2 is YYDKDF (reference sequence). V dropped 0 bases and J dropped 0 bases, with 6 bases sitting between them. The CDR3 has 15 residues. CDR3 sequence: CATSRDRGSGNTIYF. CDR3 nucleotide sequence: TGTGCCACCAGCAGAGATAGGGGCTCTGGAAACACCATATATTTT.

The chain recombines TRBV2 with TRBJ2-5; TRBD2 agrees at 9 bases. J lost 5 bases, V lost 6 bases, and 7 bases had no gene match. This CDR3 contains 14 residues. Per the germline V gene, CDR1 is SNHLY and CDR2 is FYNNEI. CDR3 coding DNA: TGTGCCAGCAGATGGGGGACTAGCTCGGAGACCCAGTACTTC. This sequence encodes CASRWGTSSETQYF.

The rearrangement uses TRBV28 and TRBJ1-3, with D possibly being TRBD1 (5 bases). The V gene lost 1 base and the J gene lost 3 bases, with 13 bases spanning the gap. Germline lookup yields CDR1 MDHEN and CDR2 SYDVKM. The CDR3 consists of 16 residues. The CDR3 is CASSLSVLGGGNTIYF. The DNA for the CDR3 is TGTGCCAGCAGTTTATCCGTACTGGGGGGTGGAAACACCATATATTTT.

This chain joins TRBV10-3 and TRBJ2-7; D is perhaps TRBD1 (5 bases). The CDR3 consists of 15 residues. Trimming pared 0 bases from V and 9 bases from J, leaving 18 bases between. Germline-derived CDR1 and CDR2 are ENHRY and SYGVKD. In DNA, the CDR3 is TGTGCCATCAGTGAGTCGCGAGTTCAGCCCGACAGGCAGTACTTC. Protein: CAISESRVQPDRQYF.

The V gene is TRBV7-9, the J gene TRBJ1-2; possibly TRBD1 for D (5 bases). Trimming shortened V by 5 bases and J by 4 bases, and 17 bases separated the two germline ends. This CDR3 is 15 amino acids long. CDR1 and CDR2 from the germline V gene are SEHNR and FQNEAQ (reference sequence). The CDR3 sequence: CASSQDIAVGYGYTF. The CDR3 region has the DNA TGTGCCAGCAGCCAGGACATCGCGGTGGGCTATGGCTACACCTTC.

This chain links TRBV9 with TRBJ1-3, with D possibly being TRBD1 (5 bases). The germline V gene has CDR1 SGDLS and CDR2 YYNGEE. V gave up 0 bases and J gave up 3 bases, with 16 bases separating them. The CDR3 runs 17 residues. CDR3 nucleotide sequence: TGTGCCAGCAGCGTAGCTACCGCCGGGGGTTTTGGAAACACCATATATTTT. Translating it yields CASSVATAGGFGNTIYF.

This clone was counted a few times. The chain has TRBV10-3 and TRBJ1-5, with D hard to call. CDR3 size: 13 residues. Germline assignment: CDR1 ENHRY and CDR2 SYGVKD. Deletions cut 4 bases from V and 5 bases from J, with 9 bases between. The CDR3 nucleotides are TGTGCCATCAGTGGAACTGCGGATCAGCCCCAGCATTTT. Translation: CAISGTADQPQHF.

The chain uses TRBV11-2 and TRBJ1-2; 9 bases line up with TRBD1. This CDR3 is 15 amino acids long. Per the germline V gene, CDR1 is SGHAT and CDR2 is FQNNGV. Unmatched junction bases numbered 6, after V lost 5 bases and J lost 2 bases. The CDR3 loop is CASSIRGQGNYGYTF. In DNA, the CDR3 is TGTGCCAGCAGCATTCGGGGACAGGGCAACTATGGCTACACCTTC.

This clone has just a few counts. CDR3 amino acids: CASSPPGTTRSPLHF. The CDR3 DNA sequence: TGTGCCAGCAGCCCCCCGGGCACTACGAGATCACCCCTCCACTTT. The chain combines TRBV11-2 with TRBJ1-6; D is ambiguous. The V end was cut by 5 bases, the J end by 10 bases, with 18 bases between. Germline V gene lookup returns CDR1 SGHAT and CDR2 FQNNGV. The CDR3 loop spans 15 amino acids. Complete variable domain (other parts from reference TRBV11-2 and TRBJ1-6): EAGVAQSPRYKIIEKRQSVAFWCNPISGHATLYWYQQILGQGPKLLIQFQNNGVVDDSQLPKDRFSAERLKGVDSTLKIQPAKLEDSAVYLCASSPPGTTRSPLHFGNGTRLTVT.

V is TRBV5-6 and J is TRBJ2-2; 9 bases agree with TRBD2. Germline loops: CDR1 SGHDT, CDR2 YYEEEE. V dropped 0 bases and J dropped 7; count of bases not matched to a gene: 10. The CDR3 is 17 amino acids. This chain's CDR3 is CASSLGLWTSVGGELFF. The CDR3 nucleotides are TGTGCCAGCAGCTTGGGCCTATGGACTAGCGTCGGCGGGGAGCTGTTTTTT.

This chain joins TRBV5-1 and TRBJ1-6; 8 nucleotides align to TRBD1. This CDR3 comprises 15 residues. Losses at the gene ends were 4 bases for V and 5 bases for J; bases not matched to a gene: 5. The V gene's germline CDR1 is SGHRS and CDR2 YFSETQ. CDR3 region: CASSEGTGNNSPLHF. Written as DNA, the CDR3 is TGCGCCAGCAGCGAGGGGACAGGAAATAATTCACCCCTCCACTTT.

The rearrangement joins TRBV18 to TRBJ2-5; D possibly corresponds to TRBD1 (5 bases). Germline V gene sequence: CDR1 KGHSH, CDR2 LQKENI. The CDR3 totals 11 residues. V lost 9 bases and J lost 1, with 6 bases in between. The CDR3: CASGAQETQYF. DNA of the CDR3: TGTGCCAGTGGGGCCCAAGAGACCCAGTACTTC.

This chain joins TRBV10-3 and TRBJ2-7; 7 bases align to TRBD2. This CDR3 is built from 14 residues. The germline V gene encodes CDR1 ENHRY and CDR2 SYGVKD. V shed 10 bases and J 5 bases; nucleotides not matched to a gene: 14. CDR3 DNA: TGTGCCACGAGGCCCGGCGGGCTAGCGGACGAGCAGTACTTC. Its translation: CATRPGGLADEQYF.

The chain employs TRBV7-9 and TRBJ1-2, with D unresolved. The CDR3 covers 14 residues. Per the germline V gene, CDR1 is SEHNR and CDR2 is FQNEAQ (reference sequence). V lost 3 bases and J lost 8, with 16 bases in between. The CDR3 reads CASSLATSPKGYTF. The CDR3 coding sequence is TGTGCCAGCAGCTTGGCGACAAGCCCAAAGGGCTACACCTTC. The full variable domain, in which reference TRBV7-9 and TRBJ1-2 provide the parts outside the CDR3, is DTGVSQNPRHKITKRGQNVTFRCDPISEHNRLYWYRQTLGQGPEFLTYFQNEAQLEKSRLLSDRFSAERPKGSFSTLEIQRTEQGDSAMYLCASSLATSPKGYTFGSGTRLTVV.

For this clone: Other DNA sequences of this sample code for an identical CDR3. The chain employs TRBV6-5 and TRBJ2-7, with 10 bases fitting TRBD1. The CDR3 is made up of 14 amino acids. The germline V gene has CDR1 MNHEY and CDR2 SVGAGI. V lost 6 bases and J lost 7; bases outside the gene matches: 9. DNA for the CDR3: TGTGCCAGCAGGCCGACAGGGGGCCGTAGGGAGCAGTACTTC. Its protein is CASRPTGGRREQYF.

This rearrangement joins TRBV6-5 to TRBJ2-2; no reliable D call. Germline V gene sequence: CDR1 MNHEY, CDR2 SVGAGI. V gave up 6 bases and J gave up 0 bases, with 5 bases separating them. The length of the CDR3 is 13 residues. The CDR3 DNA reads TGTGCCAGCAGGAACACGAACACCGGGGAGCTGTTTTTT. Translating gives CASRNTNTGELFF.

The chain uses TRBV9 and TRBJ2-3; 7 positions match TRBD2. This CDR3 has 20 amino acids. The germline CDR1 and CDR2 sequences are SGDLS and YYNGEE. After removal of 0 bases from V and 2 bases from J, the junction contained 18 bases not matched to a gene. This chain's CDR3 is CASSVATLETSSGATDTQYF. DNA for the CDR3: TGTGCCAGCAGCGTAGCTACCTTGGAGACTAGCAGTGGGGCCACAGATACGCAGTATTTT.

The V call is TRBV30, the J call TRBJ2-1, with no clear D. Germline CDR1 GTSNPN, CDR2 SVGIG (reference sequence). The ends were cut back, 5 bases at V and 10 bases at J, with 9 bases in the middle. This CDR3 comprises 10 residues. The chain's CDR3 is CAWEMGEQFF. In DNA, the CDR3 is TGTGCCTGGGAAATGGGGGAGCAGTTCTTC.